The entry below gives a single T cell receptor (beta chain) sequence along with its context. Its antigen is undetermined. Read sequence stops 3 residues before the CDR3 end, and the germline J gene provides the missing end. The data derive from a study of T cell clonality in common variable immunodeficiency. The protocol was immunoSEQ multiplex PCR, while the TCRdb copy is restricted to in-frame clones and leaves out a portion. With about 15,000 clones in the sample, the ten largest clones hold roughly 5%. General study results and limits: Fewer deletions and N-nucleotide insertions were reportedly seen in common variable immunodeficiency TCR beta sequences. The cause of increased CVID clonality remains unclear without subpopulation sequencing. TCRbeta clonality was increased in CVID versus healthy controls.

Aged roughly 8 to 70 years, CVID subjects averaged approximately 38 years old. In germline, CDR1 is GTSNPN, CDR2 SVGIG (reference sequence). Trimming took off 2 bases at V and 1 base at J, with 6 bases between the two ends. This CDR3 has 13 amino acids. The sequence derives from a human donor with common variable immunodeficiency. The V gene is TRBV30, the J gene TRBJ1-5, with D hard to call. The sequencing sample was made of peripheral blood mononuclear cells. CDR3 DNA (partial): TGTGCCTGGAGTAAGACAAGCAATCAGCCC. Translating gives CAWSKTSNQP. The CDR3 in full is CAWSKTSNQPQHF.